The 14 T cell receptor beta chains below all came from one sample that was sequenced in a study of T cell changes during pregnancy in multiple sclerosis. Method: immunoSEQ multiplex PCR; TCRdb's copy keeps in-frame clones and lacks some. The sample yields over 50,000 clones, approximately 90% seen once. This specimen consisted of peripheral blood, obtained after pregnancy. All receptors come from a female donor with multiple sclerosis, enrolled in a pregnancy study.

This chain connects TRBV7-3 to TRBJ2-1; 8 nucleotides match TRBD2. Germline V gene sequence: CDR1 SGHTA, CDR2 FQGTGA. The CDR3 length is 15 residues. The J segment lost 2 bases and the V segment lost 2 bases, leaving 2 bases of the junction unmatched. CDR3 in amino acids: CASSLAGGAYNEQFF. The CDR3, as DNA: TGTGCCAGCAGCTTAGCGGGGGGCGCCTACAATGAGCAGTTCTTC. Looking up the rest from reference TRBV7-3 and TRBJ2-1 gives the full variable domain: GAGVSQTPSNKVTEKGKYVELRCDPISGHTALYWYRQSLGQGPEFLIYFQGTGAADDSGLPNDRFFAVRPEGSVSTLKIQRTERGDSAVYLCASSLAGGAYNEQFFGPGTRLTVL.

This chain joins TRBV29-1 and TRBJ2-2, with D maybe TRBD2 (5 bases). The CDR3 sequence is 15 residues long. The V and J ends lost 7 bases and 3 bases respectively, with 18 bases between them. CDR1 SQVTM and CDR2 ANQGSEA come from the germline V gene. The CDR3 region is CSARRWQEDTGELFF. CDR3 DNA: TGCAGCGCCCGAAGGTGGCAGGAGGACACCGGGGAGCTGTTTTTT.

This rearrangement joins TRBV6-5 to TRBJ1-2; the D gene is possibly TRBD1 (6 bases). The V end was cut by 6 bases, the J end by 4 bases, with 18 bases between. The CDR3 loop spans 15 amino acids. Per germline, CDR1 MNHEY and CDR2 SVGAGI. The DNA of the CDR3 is TGTGCCAGCAGGCCCGGGACACCGCTTGTCTATGGCTACACCTTC. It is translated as CASRPGTPLVYGYTF.

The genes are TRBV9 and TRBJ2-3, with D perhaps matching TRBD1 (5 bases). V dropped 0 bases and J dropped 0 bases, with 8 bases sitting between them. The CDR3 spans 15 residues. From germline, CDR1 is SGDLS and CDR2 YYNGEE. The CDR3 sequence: CASSVGRGSTDTQYF. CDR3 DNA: TGTGCCAGCAGCGTAGGTAGGGGTAGCACAGATACGCAGTATTTT.

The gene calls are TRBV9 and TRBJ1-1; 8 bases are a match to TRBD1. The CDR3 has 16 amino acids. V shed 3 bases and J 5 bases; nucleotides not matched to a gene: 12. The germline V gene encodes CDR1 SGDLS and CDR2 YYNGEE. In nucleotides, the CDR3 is TGTGCCAGCAGCGCAGCGGACTGGACAGGGAGGACTGAAGCTTTCTTT. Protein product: CASSAADWTGRTEAFF.

CDR3 region: CASSLSRQGREKLFF. The CDR3 bases are TGTGCCAGCAGTTTATCACGACAGGGCCGGGAAAAACTGTTTTTT. The chain recombines TRBV27 with TRBJ1-4, with 7 bases lining up with TRBD1. The CDR3 has 15 residues. CDR1 and CDR2 (germline): MNHEY, SMNVEV (reference sequence). Losses at the gene ends were 0 bases for V and 8 bases for J; bases not matched to a gene: 6.

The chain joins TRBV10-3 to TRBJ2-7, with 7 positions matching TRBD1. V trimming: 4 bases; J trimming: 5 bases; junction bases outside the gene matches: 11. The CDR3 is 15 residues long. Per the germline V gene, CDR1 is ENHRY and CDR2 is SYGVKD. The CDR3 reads CAISANRGASDEQYF. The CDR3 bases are TGTGCCATCAGTGCGAACAGGGGCGCGAGCGACGAGCAGTACTTC.

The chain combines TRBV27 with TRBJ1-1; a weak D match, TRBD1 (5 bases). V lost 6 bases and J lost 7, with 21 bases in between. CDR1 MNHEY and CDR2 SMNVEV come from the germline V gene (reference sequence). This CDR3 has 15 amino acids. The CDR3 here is CASSIQLRAMNEAFF. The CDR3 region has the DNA TGTGCCAGCAGCATACAACTCAGGGCTATGAATGAAGCTTTCTTT.

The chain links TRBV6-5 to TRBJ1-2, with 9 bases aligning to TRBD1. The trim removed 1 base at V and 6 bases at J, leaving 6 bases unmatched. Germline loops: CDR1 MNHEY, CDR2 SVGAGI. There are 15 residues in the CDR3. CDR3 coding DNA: TGTGCCAGCAGTTACTGGAGAGGGACAGGGAATGGCTACACCTTC. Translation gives CASSYWRGTGNGYTF.

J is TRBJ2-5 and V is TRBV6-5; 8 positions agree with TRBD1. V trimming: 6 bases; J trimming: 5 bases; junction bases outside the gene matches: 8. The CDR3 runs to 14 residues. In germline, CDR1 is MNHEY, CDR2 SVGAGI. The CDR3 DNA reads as TGTGCCAGCAGCCGACAGGGGTTGGGGGAGACCCAGTACTTC. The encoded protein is CASSRQGLGETQYF.

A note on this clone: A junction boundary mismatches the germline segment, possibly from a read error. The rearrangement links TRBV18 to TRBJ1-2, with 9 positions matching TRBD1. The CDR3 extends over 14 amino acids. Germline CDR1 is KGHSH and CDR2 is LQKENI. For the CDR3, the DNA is TGTGCCAGCTCCCCACTACAGGGGGCGGAAGGCTACACCTTC. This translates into CASSPLQGAEGYTF.

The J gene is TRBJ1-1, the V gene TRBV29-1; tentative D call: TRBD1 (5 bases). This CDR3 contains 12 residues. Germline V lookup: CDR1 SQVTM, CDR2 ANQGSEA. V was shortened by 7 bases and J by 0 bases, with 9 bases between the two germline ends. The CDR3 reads CSARAMNTEAFF. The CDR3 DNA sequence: TGCAGCGCCAGGGCCATGAACACTGAAGCTTTCTTT. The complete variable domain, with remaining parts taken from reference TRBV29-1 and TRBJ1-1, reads SAVISQKPSRDICQRGTSLTIQCQVDSQVTMMFWYRQQPGQSLTLIATANQGSEATYESGFVIDKFPISRPNLTFSTLTVSNMSPEDSSIYLCSARAMNTEAFFGQGTRLTVV.

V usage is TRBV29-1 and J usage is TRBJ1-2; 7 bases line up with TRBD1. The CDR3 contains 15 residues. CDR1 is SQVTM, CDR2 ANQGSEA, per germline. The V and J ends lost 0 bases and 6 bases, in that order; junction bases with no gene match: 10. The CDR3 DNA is TGCAGCGTTGAAGATATGGTTCGAGACAGGGATGGCTACACCTTC. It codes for CSVEDMVRDRDGYTF.

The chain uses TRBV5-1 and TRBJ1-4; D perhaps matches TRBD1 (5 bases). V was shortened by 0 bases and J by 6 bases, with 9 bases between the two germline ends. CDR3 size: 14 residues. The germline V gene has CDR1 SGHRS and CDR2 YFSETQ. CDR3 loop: CASSLDGQYEKLFF. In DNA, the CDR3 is TGCGCCAGCAGCTTGGACGGACAATATGAAAAACTGTTTTTT.